The 22 T cell receptor beta chains given below trace back to one sample, sequenced in a study of graft-versus-host responses after intestinal transplantation. Sequencing used immunoSEQ multiplex PCR; TCRdb keeps in-frame clones, though not all of them. Of around 20,000 clones in the sample, approximately 92% were seen once. The sample consisted of PBMCs, taken 65 to 70 days after intestinal transplantation. All receptors come from a human patient who received an intestinal transplant, so some T cells may come from the graft donor.

The chain uses TRBV30 and TRBJ2-5; 10 bases align to TRBD1. Germline V gene data show CDR1 as GTSNPN and CDR2 as SVGIG (reference sequence). V shed 5 bases and J 2 bases; nucleotides not matched to a gene: 2. This CDR3 has 13 residues. The CDR3 nucleotides are TGTGCCTGGCAGGACAGGGGGCAAGAGACCCAGTACTTC. It codes for CAWQDRGQETQYF.

The CDR3 DNA reads as TGTGCCAGCAGCCGGACACGGCCTGATGAAAAACTGTTTTTT. Amino acid sequence: CASSRTRPDEKLFF. J is TRBJ1-4 and V is TRBV6-5; D perhaps matches TRBD1 (5 bases). V dropped 6 bases and J dropped 6 bases, with 14 bases sitting between them. From germline, CDR1 is MNHEY and CDR2 SVGAGI. CDR3 size: 14 residues.

This chain links TRBV6-1 with TRBJ1-6; D gene ambiguous. The ends were cut back, 3 bases at V and 5 bases at J, with 5 bases in the middle. CDR3 size: 13 residues. Per the germline V gene, CDR1 is MNHNS and CDR2 is SASEGT. CDR3 coding DNA: TGTGCCAGCAGTGATACAGATAATTCACCCCTCCACTTT. Translation gives CASSDTDNSPLHF.

The CDR3 loop is CASSESPGQGSYEQYF. The CDR3 DNA follows: TGCGCCAGCAGCGAAAGCCCGGGACAGGGCTCCTACGAGCAGTACTTC. The chain combines TRBV5-1 with TRBJ2-7; 9 nucleotides agree with TRBD1. V shed 4 bases, J shed 0 bases, and the junction held 8 bases outside the gene matches. This CDR3 has 16 amino acids. Germline V gives CDR1 SGHRS, CDR2 YFSETQ.

This chain joins TRBV4-3 and TRBJ2-7; 7 bases match TRBD1. CDR3 length equals 14 residues. Germline-derived CDR1 and CDR2 are LGHNA and YSLEER. V lost 0 bases and J lost 3; bases outside the gene matches: 2. CDR3 sequence (DNA): TGCGCCAGCAGCCAAGATCAGGGGGACTACGAGCAGTACTTC. Amino acid sequence: CASSQDQGDYEQYF.

This rearrangement joins TRBV29-1 to TRBJ2-7; D is perhaps TRBD2 (5 bases). The CDR3 covers 12 residues. Germline V gene lookup returns CDR1 SQVTM and CDR2 ANQGSEA. V was cut by 1 base and J by 7 bases, with 11 bases left in between. CDR3 amino acids: CSVEGGIGEQYF. The CDR3 bases are TGCAGCGTTGAAGGAGGGATCGGGGAGCAGTACTTC.

This clone has only one observation. The chain uses TRBV6-5 and TRBJ2-5, with D perhaps matching TRBD2 (6 bases). V lost 8 bases, J lost 1 base, and 8 bases lay in between. The CDR3 is 12 amino acids. Germline values: CDR1 MNHEY, CDR2 SVGAGI. As DNA, the CDR3 is TGTGCCAGCGGAGGGTTCCAAGAGACCCAGTACTTC. Residues: CASGGFQETQYF.

In its sample, this clone was seen once. This chain connects TRBV4-1 to TRBJ2-6, with 8 bases fitting TRBD1. V was pared by 4 bases and J by 1 base, with 18 bases of the junction left unmatched. This CDR3 is built from 21 residues. Germline CDR1 is MGHRA and CDR2 is YSYEKL. The CDR3, as DNA: TGCGCCAGCAGCCTATTCCTAGTGCCCGGGACAGGTGGATCTGGGGCCAACGTCCTGACTTTC. Its protein is CASSLFLVPGTGGSGANVLTF.

This rearrangement joins TRBV7-2 to TRBJ2-7; the D gene could be TRBD1 or TRBD2 (5 bases each). This CDR3 spans 15 amino acids. Germline CDR1 SGHTA, CDR2 FQGNSA. V dropped 0 bases and J dropped 1 base, with 10 bases sitting between them. In DNA form, the CDR3 reads TGTGCCAGCAGCTTAGCTGGGGGAGAATCCTACGAGCAGTACTTC. The encoded protein is CASSLAGGESYEQYF.

The V and J genes are TRBV7-8 and TRBJ2-1, with D unresolved. V was clipped by 6 bases and J by 0 bases, with 12 bases between them. The CDR3 totals 15 residues. Per germline, CDR1 SGHVS and CDR2 FQNEAQ. CDR3 nucleotides: TGTGCCAGCAGTTCTCGGGTGCTCTCCTACAATGAGCAGTTCTTC. As protein: CASSSRVLSYNEQFF.

The chain is built from TRBV27 and TRBJ1-5, with 12 bases that match TRBD1. The CDR3 has 15 residues. Per the germline V gene, CDR1 is MNHEY and CDR2 is SMNVEV (reference sequence). V lost 6 bases to trimming and J lost 5 bases; unmatched junction nucleotides: 5. The CDR3 nucleotides read TGTGCCAGCAGGGGAGGGACAGGGGGCGATCAGCCCCAGCATTTT. This codes for CASRGGTGGDQPQHF.

This clone was observed once. CDR3: CASSPRVGMGDYGYTF. The CDR3 nucleotides are TGCGCCAGCAGCCCGCGGGTGGGGATGGGGGACTATGGCTACACCTTC. The chain couples TRBV4-3 to TRBJ1-2; a possible D gene is TRBD1 (5 bases). The CDR3 spans 16 residues. Trimming pared 4 bases from V and 3 bases from J, leaving 18 bases between. Per the germline V gene, CDR1 is LGHNA and CDR2 is YSLEER.

The chain is built from TRBV27 and TRBJ1-5; D is uncertain. Trimming removed 6 bases at V and 2 bases at J, with 5 bases between. The CDR3 is 12 amino acids. Germline assignment: CDR1 MNHEY and CDR2 SMNVEV (reference sequence). CDR3 in amino acids: CASRVGNQPQHF. CDR3 nucleotides: TGTGCCAGCAGGGTGGGCAATCAGCCCCAGCATTTT.

The rearrangement links TRBV5-1 to TRBJ1-1; no firm D call. From germline, CDR1 is SGHRS and CDR2 YFSETQ. The CDR3 has 15 residues. Trimming pared 6 bases from V and 2 bases from J, leaving 17 bases between. CDR3 in DNA: TGCGCCAGCATCGTAAGTCGGCATAGTAACACTGAAGCTTTCTTT. Protein product: CASIVSRHSNTEAFF.

This chain connects TRBV28 to TRBJ2-5; either TRBD1 or TRBD2 may fit D (5 bases each). CDR3 length: 15 residues. Germline loops: CDR1 MDHEN, CDR2 SYDVKM. V was trimmed by 10 bases and J by 2 bases, leaving 20 bases between them. CDR3 protein: CATGLGARRQETQYF. The CDR3 region has the DNA TGTGCCACCGGCCTCGGGGCGCGGAGACAAGAGACCCAGTACTTC.

This chain connects TRBV15 to TRBJ2-5, with 8 positions matching TRBD2. The CDR3 totals 15 residues. The V segment lost 3 bases and the J segment 7 bases; nucleotides outside the gene matches: 10. Germline V CDR1 and CDR2: LNHNV, YYDKDF (reference sequence). CDR3: CATSRPGGAAGTQYF. DNA of the CDR3: TGTGCCACCAGCAGGCCCGGGGGGGCGGCCGGGACCCAGTACTTC.

The chain couples TRBV7-7 to TRBJ1-2, with D uncertain. Trimming removed 5 bases from V and 4 bases from J, with 23 bases in between. The CDR3 length is 17 residues. CDR1 is SSHAT, CDR2 FNYEAQ, per germline (reference sequence). Written as DNA, the CDR3 is TGTGCCAGCAGCGTATCGGGTAAGTGCCGAAAGATCTATGGCTACACCTTC. Amino acid sequence: CASSVSGKCRKIYGYTF.

The chain couples TRBV27 to TRBJ2-1, with 7 bases identical to TRBD2. V lost 5 bases to trimming and J lost 5 bases; unmatched junction nucleotides: 0. Germline CDR1 MNHEY, CDR2 SMNVEV (reference sequence). The CDR3 is 12 residues long. The CDR3 loop is CASSRGDNEQFF. CDR3 nucleotides: TGTGCCAGCAGTCGGGGGGACAATGAGCAGTTCTTC.

The CDR3 DNA is TGTGCCAGCAGCACGCGCTCCGGACTAGCGGGAGGGCCGGATCAATCTTGGGAGCAGTTCTTC. Its protein product is CASSTRSGLAGGPDQSWEQFF. The chain joins TRBV21-1 to TRBJ2-1; the table names TRBD2, a call not compared with the DNA. TRBV21-1 is designated a pseudogene. This CDR3 is built from 21 residues.

CDR3 DNA: TGCAGCGTTGAATGGGGGCCCCAGATCCAAGAGACCCAGTACTTC. It is translated as CSVEWGPQIQETQYF. The chain combines TRBV29-1 with TRBJ2-5; the D gene is possibly TRBD1 (6 bases). The length of the CDR3 is 15 residues. Trimming shortened V by 2 bases and J by 1 base, and 14 bases separated the two germline ends. The V gene's germline CDR1 is SQVTM and CDR2 ANQGSEA.

The chain links TRBV27 to TRBJ2-7; D tentatively fits TRBD1 or TRBD2 (5 bases each). Trimming pared 1 base from V and 7 bases from J, leaving 29 bases between. There are 19 residues in the CDR3. Germline loops: CDR1 MNHEY, CDR2 SMNVEV (reference sequence). The CDR3 coding sequence is TGTGCCAGCAGTTTATTTCTACCGGGGCAGCCAAGGGCAGAAGGGGAGCAGTACTTC. Protein product: CASSLFLPGQPRAEGEQYF.

The chain uses TRBV5-1 and TRBJ2-6; the D is unclear. The V and J ends lost 0 bases and 0 bases respectively, with 4 bases between them. Germline values: CDR1 SGHRS, CDR2 YFSETQ. The CDR3 has 15 residues. The DNA of the CDR3 is TGCGCCAGCAGCTTGGGCCTCTCTGGGGCCAACGTCCTGACTTTC. This encodes CASSLGLSGANVLTF.